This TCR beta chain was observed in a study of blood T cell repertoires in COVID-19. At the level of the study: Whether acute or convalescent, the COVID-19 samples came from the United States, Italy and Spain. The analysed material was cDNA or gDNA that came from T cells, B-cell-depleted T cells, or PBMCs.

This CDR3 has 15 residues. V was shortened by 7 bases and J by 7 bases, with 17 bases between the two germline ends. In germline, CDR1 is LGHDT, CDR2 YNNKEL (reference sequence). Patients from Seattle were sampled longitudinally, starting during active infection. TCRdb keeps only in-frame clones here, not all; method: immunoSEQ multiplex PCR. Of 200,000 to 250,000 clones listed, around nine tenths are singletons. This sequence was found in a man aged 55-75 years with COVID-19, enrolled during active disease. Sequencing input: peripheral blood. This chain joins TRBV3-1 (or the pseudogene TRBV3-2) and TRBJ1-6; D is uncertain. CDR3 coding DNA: TGTGCCAGCAAAACTCAACAGTCCCTCAATTCACCCCTCCACTTT. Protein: CASKTQQSLNSPLHF.